This TCR beta chain was profiled in a study of cytomegalovirus exposure and HLA in healthy donors. CDR1 and CDR2 from the germline V gene are ENHRY and SYGVKD. V lost 0 bases, J lost 3 bases, and 1 base stayed unmatched. This CDR3 spans 15 amino acids. The study ran its PCR with 60 Vbeta and 13 Jbeta primers. Only in-frame clones appear in the TCRdb table, and some are missing; sequencing was by immunoSEQ multiplex PCR. The sample includes some 150,000 clones, 80% to 90% of them seen just once. This clone has a handful of counts. No antigen is known for it. Points from the study as a whole: There were some V segments, including TRBV6-2 and TRBV6-3, excluded as indistinguishable.

The chain links TRBV10-3 to TRBJ1-4, with 7 bases lining up with TRBD1. The specimen sequenced was PBMCs. This TCR derives from a woman in her twenties or thirties in good health and CMV-seronegative. In DNA form, the CDR3 reads TGTGCCATCAGTGAGTCTACAGGGGCTAATGAAAAACTGTTTTTT. This encodes CAISESTGANEKLFF.